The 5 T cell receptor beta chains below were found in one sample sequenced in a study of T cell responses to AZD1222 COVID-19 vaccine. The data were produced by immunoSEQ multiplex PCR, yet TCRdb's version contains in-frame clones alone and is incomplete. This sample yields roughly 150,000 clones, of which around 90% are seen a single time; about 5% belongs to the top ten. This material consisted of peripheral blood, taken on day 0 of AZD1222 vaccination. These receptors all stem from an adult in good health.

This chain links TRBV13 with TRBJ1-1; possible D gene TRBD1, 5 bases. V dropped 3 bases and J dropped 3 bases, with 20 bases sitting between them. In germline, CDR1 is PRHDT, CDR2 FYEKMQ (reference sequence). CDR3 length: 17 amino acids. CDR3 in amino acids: CASSFSPGNVRDTEAFF. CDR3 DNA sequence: TGTGCCAGCAGCTTTAGCCCAGGGAACGTGCGGGACACTGAAGCTTTCTTT.

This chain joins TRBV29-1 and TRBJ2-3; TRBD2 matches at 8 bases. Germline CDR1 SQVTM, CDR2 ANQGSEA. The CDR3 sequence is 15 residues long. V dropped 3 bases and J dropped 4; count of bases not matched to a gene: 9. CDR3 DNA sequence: TGCAGCGTTGAGCGGGAGGATTCCCTAGCAGATACGCAGTATTTT. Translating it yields CSVEREDSLADTQYF.

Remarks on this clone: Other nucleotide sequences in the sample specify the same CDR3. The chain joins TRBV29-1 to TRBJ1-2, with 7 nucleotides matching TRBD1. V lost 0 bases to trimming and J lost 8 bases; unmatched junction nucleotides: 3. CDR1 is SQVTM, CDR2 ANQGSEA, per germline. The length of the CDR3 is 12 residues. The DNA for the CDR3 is TGCAGCGTTGAAGATCGAGGGGGCGGCTACACCTTC. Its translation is CSVEDRGGGYTF. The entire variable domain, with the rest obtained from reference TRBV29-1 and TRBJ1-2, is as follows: SAVISQKPSRDICQRGTSLTIQCQVDSQVTMMFWYRQQPGQSLTLIATANQGSEATYESGFVIDKFPISRPNLTFSTLTVSNMSPEDSSIYLCSVEDRGGGYTFGSGTRLTVV.

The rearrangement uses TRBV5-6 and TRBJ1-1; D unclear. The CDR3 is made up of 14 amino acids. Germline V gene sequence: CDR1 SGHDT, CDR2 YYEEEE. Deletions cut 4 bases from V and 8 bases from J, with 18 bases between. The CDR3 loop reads CASSAGYGRSEAFF. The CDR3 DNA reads TGTGCCAGCAGCGCCGGGTATGGACGGTCAGAAGCTTTCTTT.

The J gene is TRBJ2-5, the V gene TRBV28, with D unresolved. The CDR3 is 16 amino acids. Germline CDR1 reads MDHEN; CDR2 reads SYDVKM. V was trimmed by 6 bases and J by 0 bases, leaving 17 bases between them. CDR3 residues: CASSVSYAAYQETQYF. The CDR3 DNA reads TGTGCCAGCAGCGTGTCTTATGCGGCGTACCAAGAGACCCAGTACTTC.